The present TCR beta chain was sequenced within a study of early T cells in non-severe SARS-CoV-2 infection. The wider study: Bulk RNA taken from unsorted whole blood was sequenced, leaving chains unpaired.

TCRdb fed the 5' RACE reads into MiXCR, producing one record per CDR3 protein. This sample has 56,000 or so distinct CDR3 sequences; less than 15% occur once, and the top ten carry roughly 4.3%. The V end lost 3 bases, the J end lost 7 bases, and 10 bases lay between the germline ends. The CDR3 has 14 amino acids. Germline V gene data show CDR1 as MGHRA and CDR2 as YSYEKL. The source is an adult who was a healthcare worker with PCR-confirmed SARS-CoV-2 infection or an uninfected control (not recorded which). The chain links TRBV4-1 to TRBJ1-6; weak D call: TRBD1 (6 bases). Sequenced here: whole blood, sampled at baseline. In DNA form, the CDR3 reads TGCGCCAGCAGCCAGAAGGGGGAGAATTCACCCCTCCACTTT. This codes for CASSQKGENSPLHF.